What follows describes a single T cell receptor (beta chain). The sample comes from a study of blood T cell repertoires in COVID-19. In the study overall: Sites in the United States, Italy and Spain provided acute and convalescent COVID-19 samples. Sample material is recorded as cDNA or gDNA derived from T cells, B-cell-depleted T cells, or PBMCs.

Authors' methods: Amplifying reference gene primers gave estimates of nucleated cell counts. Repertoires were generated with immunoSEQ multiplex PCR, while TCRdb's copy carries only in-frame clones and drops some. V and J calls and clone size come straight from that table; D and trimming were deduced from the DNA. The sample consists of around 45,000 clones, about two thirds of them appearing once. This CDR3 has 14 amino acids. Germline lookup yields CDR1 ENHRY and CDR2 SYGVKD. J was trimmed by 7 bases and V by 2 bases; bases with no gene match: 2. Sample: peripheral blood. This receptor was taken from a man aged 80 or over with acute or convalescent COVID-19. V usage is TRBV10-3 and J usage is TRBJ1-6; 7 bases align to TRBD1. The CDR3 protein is CAISETGENSPLHF. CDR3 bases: TGTGCCATCAGTGAGACAGGGGAGAATTCACCCCTCCACTTT.